This T cell receptor (beta chain) appears in the sequencing data of a study of cytomegalovirus exposure and HLA in healthy donors. Whole-study findings and limits: In a later analysis, specific HLA alleles were associated with 15,000 to 20,000 TCR beta sequences at a 0.05 false discovery rate.

The study ran its PCR with 60 Vbeta and 13 Jbeta primers. The assay was immunoSEQ multiplex PCR, and TCRdb's table has in-frame clones only and misses some. This table has 150,000 to 200,000 clones, more than 70% appearing once. The CDR3 sequence is 16 residues long. The germline V gene has CDR1 MNHEY and CDR2 SMNVEV (reference sequence). The ends were cut back, 2 bases at V and 5 bases at J, with 18 bases in the middle. Concerning this clone: Antigen: not known.

The sample taken for sequencing was PBMCs. The receptor was isolated from a man aged 25-40 years in good health and CMV-seronegative. This chain uses TRBV27 with TRBJ1-1; D gene unclear. The CDR3 DNA follows: TGTGCCAGCAGTTTACGGGCGGGTCTCCGTGGGACTGAAGCTTTCTTT. It encodes CASSLRAGLRGTEAFF.